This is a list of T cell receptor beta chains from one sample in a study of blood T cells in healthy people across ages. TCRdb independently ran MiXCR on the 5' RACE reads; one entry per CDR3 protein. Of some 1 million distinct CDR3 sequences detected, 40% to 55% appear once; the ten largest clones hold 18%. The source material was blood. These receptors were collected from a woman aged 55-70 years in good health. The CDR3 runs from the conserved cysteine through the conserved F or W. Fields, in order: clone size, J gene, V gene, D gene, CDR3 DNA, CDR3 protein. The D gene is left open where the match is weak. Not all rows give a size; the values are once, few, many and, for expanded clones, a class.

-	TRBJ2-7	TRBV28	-	TGTGCCAGCAGCCCTCGGGATTGGGGCTACGAGCAGTACTTC	CASSPRDWGYEQYF
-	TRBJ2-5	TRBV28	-	TGTGCCAGCAGCCTCCTCCTGCGCGGTAAAGAGACCCAGTACTTC	CASSLLLRGKETQYF
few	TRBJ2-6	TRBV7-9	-	TGTGCCAGCAGCCCAGGGGATAGCTCTGGCTCTGGGGCCAACGTCCTGACTTTC	CASSPGDSSGSGANVLTF
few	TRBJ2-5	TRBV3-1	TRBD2	TGTGCCAGCAGCTCCAGGACTAGCGGGTTACAAGAGACCCAGTACTTC	CASSSRTSGLQETQYF
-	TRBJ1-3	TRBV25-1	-	TGTGCCAGCAGTGTGGGTGACTACTCTGGAAACACCATATATTTT	CASSVGDYSGNTIYF
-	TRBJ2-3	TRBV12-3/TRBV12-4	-	TGTGCCAGCAGTTTGGGCGGGGCTGGCAGCACAGATACGCAGTATTTT	CASSLGGAGSTDTQYF
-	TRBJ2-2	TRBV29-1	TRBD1	TGCAGCGTTCTTTCAGGGGGCTACGGGGAGCTGTTTTTT	CSVLSGGYGELFF
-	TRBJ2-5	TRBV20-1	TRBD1	TGCAGTGCTAGAGAAGACACAGGGGTGAAAGAGACCCAGTACTTC	CSAREDTGVKETQYF
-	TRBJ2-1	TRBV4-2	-	TGTGCCAGCAGCCAAGGCCCCGGGACACTCTGGAACAATGAGCAGTTCTTC	CASSQGPGTLWNNEQFF
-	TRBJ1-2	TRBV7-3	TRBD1	TGTGCCAGCAGCCCCACCGGGACAGGGGGGTCAGACTATGGCTACACCTTC	CASSPTGTGGSDYGYTF
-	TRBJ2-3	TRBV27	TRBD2	TGTGCCAGCACCCGTCGGCGGGAGGGCCCAGATACGCAGTATTTT	CASTRRREGPDTQYF
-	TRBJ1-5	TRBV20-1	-	TGCAGTGCTAGAGATATACAAGAAATTTCGATTCAGCCCCAGCATTTT	CSARDIQEISIQPQHF
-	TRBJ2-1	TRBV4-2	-	TGTGCCAGCAGCCAAGAGTGGGGAGGGGTAGAAGGGGGGAATGAGCAGTTCTTC	CASSQEWGGVEGGNEQFF
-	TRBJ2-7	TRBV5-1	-	TGCGCCAGCAGCTTGGCTTGGGACGGTCCCTACGAGCAGTACTTC	CASSLAWDGPYEQYF
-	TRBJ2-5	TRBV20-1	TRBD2	TGCAGTGCTAGAGATTTAGCGGGAGCGAGGGAGACCCAGTACTTC	CSARDLAGARETQYF
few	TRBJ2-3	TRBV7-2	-	TGTGCCAGCAGCTTAGGATATGGAGATACGCAGTATTTT	CASSLGYGDTQYF
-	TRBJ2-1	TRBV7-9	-	TGTGCCAGCAGCTCAGAGTTGGGGCGGTTCCTCTCGGGGAATGAGCAGTTCTTC	CASSSELGRFLSGNEQFF
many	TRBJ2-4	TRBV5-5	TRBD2	TGTGCCAGCAGCTTTTTCCCTAGCGGATCCAAAAACATTCAGTACTTC	CASSFFPSGSKNIQYF
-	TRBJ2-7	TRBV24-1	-	TGTGCCACCAGTGACCAGGAACTGTACGAGCAGTACTTC	CATSDQELYEQYF
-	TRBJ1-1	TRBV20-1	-	TGCAGTGCTATCCTGAACACTGAAGCTTTCTTT	CSAILNTEAFF
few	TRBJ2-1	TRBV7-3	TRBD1	TGTGCCAGCAGTAACACAGGGGGTCCTGAGCAGTTCTTC	CASSNTGGPEQFF
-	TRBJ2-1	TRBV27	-	TGTGCCAGCAGTTTCTGGAGGACGGCCAATGAGCAGTTCTTC	CASSFWRTANEQFF
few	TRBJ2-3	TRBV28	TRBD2	TGTGCCAGCAGTTTCTTCCCGGGTGTAGCGGGATCGAGAGATACGCAGTATTTT	CASSFFPGVAGSRDTQYF
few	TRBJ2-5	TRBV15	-	TGTGCCACCAGCGGTGGACAGCCCCAAGAGACCCAGTACTTC	CATSGGQPQETQYF
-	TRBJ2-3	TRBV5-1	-	TGCGCCAGCCGAATCCGGACAGGCACAGATACGCAGTATTTT	CASRIRTGTDTQYF
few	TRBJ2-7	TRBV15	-	TGTGCCACCAGCAGAGCCCGGGCGGGCTCCTACGAGCAGTACTTC	CATSRARAGSYEQYF
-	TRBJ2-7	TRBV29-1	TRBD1	TGCAGCGTTGACGGAGGGACAGGGTCGGACTACGAGCAGTACTTC	CSVDGGTGSDYEQYF
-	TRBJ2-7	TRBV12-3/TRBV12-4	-	TGTGCCAGCAGTTTGGGCTACTTGAACGAGCAGTACTTC	CASSLGYLNEQYF
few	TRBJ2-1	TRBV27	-	TGTGCCAGCAGGACGGGCTCCTACAATGAGCAGTTCTTC	CASRTGSYNEQFF